The rows below give T cell receptor beta chains drawn from one sample of a study of identical twins. TCRdb ran MiXCR on the 5' RACE reads and lists one entry per CDR3 protein. The repertoire consists of hundreds of thousands of distinct CDR3 sequences, with roughly an eighth occurring once and the leading ten covering 1.5% to 2%. Another study also made use of these data, one on yellow fever vaccine responses in identical twins.

Input material: PBMCs. Receptor source: a young woman in good health. The CDR3 runs from the conserved cysteine through the conserved F or W. A D gene is named only where the DNA matches it firmly. Clone size is stated in some rows and not others, as once, few, many or a class when expanded.

>many|TRBJ2-2|TRBV4-1|.
CASSQDAGTGELFF
TGCGCCAGCAGCCAAGATGCAGGGACCGGGGAGCTGTTTTTT
>.|TRBJ2-5|TRBV9|TRBD2
CASGVDGGAAETQYF
TGTGCCAGCGGAGTGGACGGGGGGGCCGCGGAGACCCAGTACTTC
>many|TRBJ1-2|TRBV14|TRBD1
CASSLIRDRGTANYGYTF
TGTGCCAGCAGCCTTATCCGGGACAGGGGCACCGCTAACTATGGCTACACCTTC
>few|TRBJ2-6|TRBV10-3|TRBD1
CAISTVTGAVSRSGANVLTF
TGTGCCATCAGCACGGTCACAGGGGCCGTCTCTAGGTCCGGGGCCAACGTCCTGACTTTC
>many|TRBJ1-1|TRBV2|TRBD1
CASTKDRVNTEAFF
TGTGCCAGCACCAAGGACAGGGTGAACACTGAAGCTTTCTTT
>few|TRBJ1-4|TRBV11-2|.
CASSWFGTSVEKLFF
TGTGCCAGCAGCTGGTTTGGGACATCCGTGGAAAAACTGTTTTTT
>.|TRBJ1-4|TRBV5-5|TRBD1
CASRGTGTPTNEKLFF
TGTGCCAGCAGGGGGACAGGGACCCCAACTAATGAAAAACTGTTTTTT
>few|TRBJ2-1|TRBV29-1|.
CSVETRATYNEQFF
TGCAGCGTTGAAACCCGGGCCACCTACAATGAGCAGTTCTTC
>.|TRBJ1-2|TRBV19|.
CASRRLQDYGYTF
TGTGCCAGTAGACGACTTCAAGACTATGGCTACACCTTC
>few|TRBJ2-1|TRBV12-3/TRBV12-4|TRBD2
CASSSGLVQFF
TGTGCCAGCAGTTCGGGACTAGTGCAGTTCTTC
>many|TRBJ1-4|TRBV5-1|.
CASSLWPLNEKLFF
TGCGCCAGCAGCTTGTGGCCGCTTAATGAAAAACTGTTTTTT
>.|TRBJ2-3|TRBV9|TRBD2
CASSVATSVLTDTQYF
TGTGCCAGCAGCGTAGCGACTAGCGTCTTGACAGATACGCAGTATTTT
>many|TRBJ2-1|TRBV20-1|TRBD1
CSASTGGSYNEQFF
TGCAGTGCAAGTACAGGGGGAAGCTACAATGAGCAGTTCTTC
>.|TRBJ1-2|TRBV11-3|.
CASSSPEGHGYTF
TGTGCCAGCAGCTCCCCAGAGGGTCACGGCTACACCTTC
>.|TRBJ2-1|TRBV7-9|TRBD2
CASAGPGGNYEQFF
TGTGCCAGCGCGGGGCCGGGAGGAAACTATGAGCAGTTCTTC
>few|TRBJ2-1|TRBV2|TRBD2
CASSDPSGRTAYNEQFF
TGTGCCAGCAGTGACCCTAGCGGGAGAACAGCGTACAATGAGCAGTTCTTC
>few|TRBJ2-3|TRBV3-1|.
CASSQDQVRARTQYF
TGTGCCAGCAGCCAAGATCAGGTCAGGGCGAGGACGCAGTATTTT
>.|TRBJ2-2|TRBV12-3/TRBV12-4|TRBD2
CASRGGGRSGGELFF
TGTGCCAGCAGGGGCGGCGGGAGGTCTGGCGGGGAGCTGTTTTTT
>few|TRBJ2-3|TRBV7-2|TRBD2
CASSLEGGGAEDTQYF
TGTGCCAGCAGCTTGGAGGGCGGGGGGGCCGAAGATACGCAGTATTTT
>.|TRBJ2-1|TRBV7-9|TRBD2
CASRHRWASGRTEQFF
TGTGCCAGCAGACATCGGTGGGCTAGCGGCCGAACCGAGCAGTTCTTC